This is a list of T cell receptor beta chains from one sample in a study of graft-versus-host responses after intestinal transplantation. This table comes from immunoSEQ multiplex PCR, and its TCRdb copy is limited to in-frame clones, with some not included. The sample records tens of thousands of clones, 80% to 95% being singletons. For these receptors, no antigen is known. The source material was unstimulated CD4+ T cells sorted from spleen or lymph node cells, sampled before intestinal transplant. These receptors were obtained from a human donor who received an intestinal transplant. Each CDR3 is given with its conserved first and last residue. The D gene is left open where the match is weak. The size entry is marked missing in some rows and otherwise reads once, few, many or a size class.

J | D | size | V | CDR3 | DNA
TRBJ1-4 | - | - | TRBV6-1 | CASSGSNGRLF | TGTGCCAGCAGTGGAAGTAATGGCAGGCTTTTT
TRBJ2-7 | TRBD1 | - | TRBV4-1 | CASSQEPGQGTYEQYF | TGCGCCAGCAGCCAAGAACCGGGACAGGGAACCTACGAGCAGTACTTC
TRBJ2-7 | - | once | TRBV7-8 | CASTPGRLYEQYF | TGTGCCAGCACTCCGGGTCGACTCTACGAGCAGTACTTC
TRBJ2-7 | - | - | TRBV6-5 | CATRGLPSSYEQYF | TGTGCCACCAGAGGACTACCAAGCTCCTACGAGCAGTACTTC
TRBJ2-5 | - | - | TRBV27 | CASGAVKGAEETQYF | TGTGCCAGCGGCGCGGTTAAGGGAGCTGAGGAGACCCAGTACTTC
TRBJ2-4 | - | once | TRBV5-1 | CASSALTGVDIQYF | TGCGCCAGCAGCGCACTGACAGGTGTAGACATTCAGTACTTC
TRBJ1-5 | - | - | TRBV30 | CAWSVTQLRQPQHF | TGTGCCTGGAGTGTGACACAGCTTCGACAGCCCCAGCATTTT
TRBJ2-2 | - | - | TRBV5-6 | CASSYQGELFF | TGTGCCAGCAGTTACCAAGGGGAGCTGTTTTTT
TRBJ1-5 | TRBD1 | once | TRBV30 | CAWSAGGESNQPQHF | TGTGCCTGGAGTGCAGGGGGCGAGAGCAATCAGCCCCAGCATTTT
TRBJ2-5 | TRBD1 | - | TRBV5-1 | CASSLVGTGASSETQYF | TGCGCCAGCAGCTTGGTGGGGACAGGAGCTTCGTCAGAGACCCAGTACTTC
TRBJ2-7 | TRBD1 | - | TRBV27 | CASSSYQTGGKSYEQYF | TGTGCCAGCAGTTCCTACCAGACAGGGGGCAAGTCCTACGAGCAGTACTTC
TRBJ2-1 | TRBD2 | - | TRBV27 | CASSLPRTSGSYNEQFF | TGTGCCAGCAGTCTCCCTCGGACTAGCGGTTCCTACAATGAGCAGTTCTTC
TRBJ2-3 | - | - | TRBV7-8 | CASRKASTDTQYF | TGTGCCAGCAGGAAAGCTAGCACAGATACGCAGTATTTT
TRBJ1-4 | - | - | TRBV25-1 | CASSALDGYSNEKLFF | TGTGCCAGCAGTGCCCTGGACGGATATTCTAATGAAAAACTGTTTTTT
TRBJ2-2 | - | - | TRBV28 | CASSPPRGRVSNSGELFF | TGTGCCAGCAGTCCCCCCCGTGGGCGCGTGAGTAATTCCGGGGAGCTGTTTTTT
TRBJ2-3 | - | - | TRBV6-5 | CASSAGESRTDTQYF | TGTGCCAGCAGTGCCGGGGAGTCGCGCACAGATACGCAGTATTTT
TRBJ2-1 | - | - | TRBV5-1 | CASSLGGSRERSDPYNEQFF | TGCGCCAGCAGCTTGGGGGGCTCTAGGGAGCGGTCAGACCCCTACAATGAGCAGTTCTTC
TRBJ1-4 | TRBD1 | once | TRBV6-6 | CASSSGQTATNEKLFF | TGTGCCAGCAGCTCGGGACAGACCGCAACTAATGAAAAACTGTTTTTT
TRBJ1-2 | - | - | TRBV6-6 | CASSYSTENRGYTF | TGTGCCAGCAGTTACTCTACAGAGAATCGGGGCTACACCTTC
TRBJ2-3 | - | - | TRBV9 | CASSRRDFGPWGTDTQYF | TGTGCCAGCAGCAGGCGGGATTTCGGCCCATGGGGCACAGATACGCAGTATTTT
TRBJ1-1 | TRBD1 | - | TRBV4-1 | CASSRIPGGDTEAFF | TGCGCCAGCAGTCGTATTCCAGGGGGTGACACTGAAGCTTTCTTT